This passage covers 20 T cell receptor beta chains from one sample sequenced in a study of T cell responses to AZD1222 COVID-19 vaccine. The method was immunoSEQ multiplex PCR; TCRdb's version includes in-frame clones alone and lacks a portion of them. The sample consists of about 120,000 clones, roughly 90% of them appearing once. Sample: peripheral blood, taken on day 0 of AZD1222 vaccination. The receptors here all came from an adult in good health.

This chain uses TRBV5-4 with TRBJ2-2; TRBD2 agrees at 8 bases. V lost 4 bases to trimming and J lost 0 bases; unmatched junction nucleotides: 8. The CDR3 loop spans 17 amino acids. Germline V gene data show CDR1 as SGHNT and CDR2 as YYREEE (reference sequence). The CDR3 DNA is TGTGCCAGCAGCCCAACCCAAGCGGGGGCGAACACCGGGGAGCTGTTTTTT. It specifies CASSPTQAGANTGELFF.

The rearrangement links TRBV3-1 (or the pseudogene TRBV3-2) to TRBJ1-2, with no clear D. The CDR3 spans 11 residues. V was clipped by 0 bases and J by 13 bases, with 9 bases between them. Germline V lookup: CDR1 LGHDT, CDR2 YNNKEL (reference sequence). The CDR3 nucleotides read TGTGCCAGCAGCCAAGACGGCACATGCACCTTC. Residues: CASSQDGTCTF.

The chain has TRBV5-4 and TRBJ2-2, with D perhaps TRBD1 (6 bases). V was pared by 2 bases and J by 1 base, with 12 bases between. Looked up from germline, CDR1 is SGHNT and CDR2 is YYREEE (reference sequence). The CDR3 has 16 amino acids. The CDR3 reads CASSFEQGLNTGELFF. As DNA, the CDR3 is TGTGCCAGCAGCTTTGAACAGGGCTTGAACACCGGGGAGCTGTTTTTT.

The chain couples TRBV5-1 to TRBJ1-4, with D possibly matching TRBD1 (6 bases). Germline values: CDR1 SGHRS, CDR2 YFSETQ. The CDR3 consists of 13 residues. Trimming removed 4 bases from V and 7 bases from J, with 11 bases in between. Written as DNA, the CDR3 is TGCGCCAGCAGCATCGGGGGGCCTGAAAAACTGTTTTTT. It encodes CASSIGGPEKLFF.

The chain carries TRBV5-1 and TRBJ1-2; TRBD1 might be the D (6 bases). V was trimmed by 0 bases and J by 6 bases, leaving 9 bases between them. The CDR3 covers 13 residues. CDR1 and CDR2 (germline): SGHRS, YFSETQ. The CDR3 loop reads CASSLDRGDGYTF. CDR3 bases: TGCGCCAGCAGCTTGGATAGGGGGGATGGCTACACCTTC.

DNA of the CDR3: TGTGCCAGCAGTTACACTTATGGGCGGACCCACTATGGCTACACCTTC. Amino acid sequence: CASSYTYGRTHYGYTF. The chain carries TRBV6-2 or TRBV6-3 and TRBJ1-2; D gene ambiguous. Germline CDR1 is MNHEY and CDR2 is SVGEGT. CDR3 size: 16 residues. Trimming stripped 2 bases from V and 3 bases from J, with 16 bases between.

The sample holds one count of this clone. Here the CDR3 DNA reads TGTGCCAGCAGTTACTCGAGCAACACTGAAGCTTTCTTT. Translation: CASSYSSNTEAFF. The V and J genes are TRBV6-2 or TRBV6-3 and TRBJ1-1, with D hard to call. Looked up from germline, CDR1 is MNHEY and CDR2 is SVGEGT. V lost 0 bases and J lost 2, with 4 bases in between. The CDR3 totals 13 residues.

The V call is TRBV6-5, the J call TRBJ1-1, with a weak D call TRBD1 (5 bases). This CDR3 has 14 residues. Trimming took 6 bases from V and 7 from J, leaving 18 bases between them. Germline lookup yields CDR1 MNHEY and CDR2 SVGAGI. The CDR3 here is CASRKPGAFIEAFF. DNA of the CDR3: TGTGCCAGCAGGAAACCCGGGGCCTTTATTGAAGCTTTCTTT.

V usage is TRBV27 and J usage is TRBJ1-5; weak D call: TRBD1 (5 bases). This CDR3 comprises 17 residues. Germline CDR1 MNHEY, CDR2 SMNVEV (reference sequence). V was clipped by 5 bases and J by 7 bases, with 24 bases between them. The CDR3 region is CASSRDPGPSWGQPQHF. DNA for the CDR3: TGTGCCAGCAGTCGAGACCCGGGACCCTCTTGGGGCCAGCCCCAGCATTTT.

CDR3 DNA sequence: TGTGCCAGCAGTTTCCGGGACAGAGCTAACTATGGCTACACCTTC. It is translated as CASSFRDRANYGYTF. The chain employs TRBV28 and TRBJ1-2, with 7 nucleotides matching TRBD1. CDR1 is MDHEN and CDR2 is SYDVKM in the germline V gene. The V segment lost 3 bases and the J segment 0 bases; nucleotides outside the gene matches: 4. The CDR3 is made up of 15 amino acids.

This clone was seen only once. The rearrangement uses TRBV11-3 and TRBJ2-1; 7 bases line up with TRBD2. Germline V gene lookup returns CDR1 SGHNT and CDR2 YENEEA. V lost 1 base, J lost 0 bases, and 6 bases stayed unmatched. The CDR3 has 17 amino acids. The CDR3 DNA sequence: TGTGCCAGCAGCTTAGCCCGCGGGGGTAGCTCCTACAATGAGCAGTTCTTC. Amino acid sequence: CASSLARGGSSYNEQFF. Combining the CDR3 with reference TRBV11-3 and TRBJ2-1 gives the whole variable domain EAGVVQSPRYKIIEKKQPVAFWCNPISGHNTLYWYLQNLGQGPELLIRYENEEAVDDSQLPKDRFSAERLKGVDSTLKIQPAELGDSAVYLCASSLARGGSSYNEQFFGPGTRLTVL.

The chain's CDR3 is CASSQDVGTGNTIYF. CDR3 coding DNA: TGTGCCAGCAGCCAAGATGTGGGCACTGGAAACACCATATATTTT. V is TRBV3-1 (or the pseudogene TRBV3-2) and J is TRBJ1-3; D ambiguous. V lost 0 bases and J 2 bases, leaving 8 bases between the germline ends. The CDR3 is 15 residues long. Germline V gene data show CDR1 as LGHDT and CDR2 as YNNKEL (reference sequence).

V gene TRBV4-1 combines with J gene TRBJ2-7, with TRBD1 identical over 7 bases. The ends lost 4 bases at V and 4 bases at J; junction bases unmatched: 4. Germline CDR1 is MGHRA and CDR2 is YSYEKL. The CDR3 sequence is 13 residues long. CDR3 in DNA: TGCGCCAGCAGCCCGACAGGGATATACGAGCAGTACTTC. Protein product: CASSPTGIYEQYF.

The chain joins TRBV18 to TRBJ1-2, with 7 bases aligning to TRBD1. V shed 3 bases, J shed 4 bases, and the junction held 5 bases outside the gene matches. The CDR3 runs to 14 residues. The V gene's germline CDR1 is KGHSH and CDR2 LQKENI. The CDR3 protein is CASSPSTGTYGYTF. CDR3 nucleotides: TGTGCCAGCTCACCCTCGACAGGGACCTATGGCTACACCTTC.

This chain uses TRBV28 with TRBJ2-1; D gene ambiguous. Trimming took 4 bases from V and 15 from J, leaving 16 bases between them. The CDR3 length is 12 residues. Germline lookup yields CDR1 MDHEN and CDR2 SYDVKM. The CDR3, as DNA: TGTGCCAGCAGTTCGCCCCGGGCCGGGTGGTTCTTC. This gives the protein CASSSPRAGWFF.

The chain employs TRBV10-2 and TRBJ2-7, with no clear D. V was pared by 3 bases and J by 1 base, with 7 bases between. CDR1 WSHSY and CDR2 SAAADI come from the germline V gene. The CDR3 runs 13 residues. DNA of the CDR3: TGCGCCAGCAGTGACCCTGGGTCCTACGAGCAGTACTTC. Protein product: CASSDPGSYEQYF.

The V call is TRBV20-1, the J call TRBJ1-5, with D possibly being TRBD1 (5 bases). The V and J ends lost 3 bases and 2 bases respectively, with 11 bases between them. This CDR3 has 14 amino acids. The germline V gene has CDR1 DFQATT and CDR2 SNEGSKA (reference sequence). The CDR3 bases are TGCAGTGCTAGTGGGGGAGGCGGCAATCAGCCCCAGCATTTT. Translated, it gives CSASGGGGNQPQHF.

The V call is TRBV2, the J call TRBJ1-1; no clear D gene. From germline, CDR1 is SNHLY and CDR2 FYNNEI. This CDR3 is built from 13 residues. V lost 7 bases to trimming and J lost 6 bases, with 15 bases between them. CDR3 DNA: TGTGCCAGCACCGACGGAGGGTTCGCTGAAGCTTTCTTT. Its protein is CASTDGGFAEAFF. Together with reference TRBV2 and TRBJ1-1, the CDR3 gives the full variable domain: EPEVTQTPSHQVTQMGQEVILRCVPISNHLYFYWYRQILGQKVEFLVSFYNNEISEKSEIFDDQFSVERPDGSNFTLKIRSTKLEDSAMYFCASTDGGFAEAFFGQGTRLTVV.

For the CDR3, the DNA is TGCGCCAGCAGAGTCGAAAACTCTGGAAACACCATATATTTT. It specifies CASRVENSGNTIYF. The chain recombines TRBV5-1 with TRBJ1-3, with unresolved D. The CDR3 is made up of 14 amino acids. The germline V gene has CDR1 SGHRS and CDR2 YFSETQ. Trimming removed 5 bases from V and 0 bases from J, with 9 bases in between.

CDR3 DNA: TGCAGTGCTAGTGAGCGGGGGGCGGGCAAAAACATTCAGTACTTC. As protein: CSASERGAGKNIQYF. The genes are TRBV20-1 and TRBJ2-4; 9 bases fit TRBD2. Germline values: CDR1 DFQATT, CDR2 SNEGSKA (reference sequence). There are 15 residues in the CDR3. V lost 3 bases and J lost 3; bases outside the gene matches: 6.